The subject of this entry is one TCR beta chain. As yet, its antigen is unknown. The data derive from a study of long-term antiretroviral therapy in people with HIV. Regarding the study as a whole: Compared with controls, HIV repertoires showed narrower CDR3 length ranges.

Trimming stripped 3 bases from V and 5 bases from J, with 7 bases between. The CDR3 is 12 residues long. The germline V gene encodes CDR1 SNHLY and CDR2 FYNNEI. Survey-level immunoSEQ v3.0 assays were run. Profiled with immunoSEQ multiplex PCR; TCRdb holds only in-frame clones, not every one. The table has under 20,000 clones, roughly 94% seen once. Sample: unsorted PBMCs, taken roughly 6.4 years after starting antiretroviral therapy. This chain connects TRBV2 to TRBJ1-2; no reliable D call. The sequence was obtained from a woman between 45 and 60 years old with HIV. CDR3 residues: CASSEVKYGYTF. The CDR3 DNA sequence: TGTGCCAGCAGTGAGGTCAAATATGGCTACACCTTC.